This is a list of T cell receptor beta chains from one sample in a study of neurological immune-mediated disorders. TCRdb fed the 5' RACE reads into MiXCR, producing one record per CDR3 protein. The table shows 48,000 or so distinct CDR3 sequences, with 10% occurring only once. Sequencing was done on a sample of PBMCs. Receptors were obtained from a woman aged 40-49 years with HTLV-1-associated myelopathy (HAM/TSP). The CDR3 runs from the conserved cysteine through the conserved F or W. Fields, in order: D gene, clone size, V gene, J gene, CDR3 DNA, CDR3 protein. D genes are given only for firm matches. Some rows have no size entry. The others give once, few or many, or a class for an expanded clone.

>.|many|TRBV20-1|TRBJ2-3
TGCAGTGGTATACCTAGGGTAGATACGCAGTATTTT
CSGIPRVDTQYF
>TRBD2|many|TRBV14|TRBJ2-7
TGTGCCAGCAGCCAAGATTTAGCGGGGGGGCTGAAATACGAGCAGTACTTC
CASSQDLAGGLKYEQYF
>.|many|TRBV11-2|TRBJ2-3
TGTGCCAGCAGGTCCGGGACATATGAACCCACAGATACGCAGTATTTT
CASRSGTYEPTDTQYF
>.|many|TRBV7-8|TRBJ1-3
TGTGCCAGCAGCCCCCAGACGGCCTCTATTGGAAACACCATATATTTT
CASSPQTASIGNTIYF
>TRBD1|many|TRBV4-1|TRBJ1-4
TGCGCCAGCAGCCAGACCGGGACAGGATTTTCAAAACTGTTTTTT
CASSQTGTGFSKLFF
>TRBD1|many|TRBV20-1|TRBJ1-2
TGCAGTGCTAAGGGGGACAGGGGGTCAAATGGCTACACCTTC
CSAKGDRGSNGYTF
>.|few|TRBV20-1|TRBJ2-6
TGCAGTGCTAGAGTAGTTAGCTCTGGGGCCAACGTCCTGACTTTC
CSARVVSSGANVLTF
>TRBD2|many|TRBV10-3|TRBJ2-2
TGTGCCATCAGTGAGTGGCGGGGGGGCCGTGACACCGGGGAGCTGTTTTTT
CAISEWRGGRDTGELFF
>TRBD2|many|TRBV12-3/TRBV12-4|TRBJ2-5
TGTGCCAGCGTCCTTGGGGCGGGGGGGACAGAGACCCAGTACTTC
CASVLGAGGTETQYF
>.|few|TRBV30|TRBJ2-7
TGTGCCTGGAGGCCAAAAGGTGGGGATGCCTTCAACCACGAGCAGTACTTC
CAWRPKGGDAFNHEQYF
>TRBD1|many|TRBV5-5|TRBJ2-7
TGTGCCAGCAGCTTATACGGGACAGCTTTCTCCTACGAGCAGTACTTC
CASSLYGTAFSYEQYF
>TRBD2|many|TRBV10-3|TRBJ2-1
TGTGCCATCAGTGGTCGCGGGGGGGGATCAAATGAGCAGTTCTTC
CAISGRGGGSNEQFF
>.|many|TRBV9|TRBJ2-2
TGTGCCAGCGGCCGGTTCACCGGGGAGCTGTTTTTT
CASGRFTGELFF
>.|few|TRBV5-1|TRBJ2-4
TGCGCCAGCAGCTTGATGGGCTGGGAAGACAAAAACATTCAGTACTTC
CASSLMGWEDKNIQYF
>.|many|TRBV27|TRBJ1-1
TGTGCCAGCAGACGAGGGGTTGAAGCTTTCTTT
CASRRGVEAFF
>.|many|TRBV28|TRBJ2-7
TGTGCCAGCAGTTTCCCCGTCTACGAGCAGTACTTC
CASSFPVYEQYF
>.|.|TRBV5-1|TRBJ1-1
TGCGCCAACAGCCCCGGGACGAACAATGAAGCTTTCTTT
CANSPGTNNEAFF
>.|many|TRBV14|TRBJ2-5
TGTGCCAGCAGCCCCAAGTCGGAGACCCAGTACTTC
CASSPKSETQYF
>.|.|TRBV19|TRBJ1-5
TGTGCCGGTAGGGGGAGCAATCAGCCCCAGCATTTT
CAGRGSNQPQHF
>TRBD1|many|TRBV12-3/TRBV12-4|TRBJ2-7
TGTGCCAGCAGTACCCCGCGGGACAGGTCCCACGAGCAGTACTTC
CASSTPRDRSHEQYF
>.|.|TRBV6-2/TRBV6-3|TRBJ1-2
TGTGCCAGCAGTTACGGTGGGTTTGGCTACACCTTC
CASSYGGFGYTF
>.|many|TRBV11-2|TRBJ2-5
TGTGCCAGCAGCGTACAGAGATCCCAAGAGACCCAGTACTTC
CASSVQRSQETQYF